This T cell receptor (beta chain) was captured in a study of cytomegalovirus exposure and HLA in healthy donors. Study-wide results and caveats: Equally common other TCR beta chains were less clonally expanded than HLA-associated ones, a later analysis found. Exclusion applied to some V segments, including TRBV6-2 and TRBV6-3, as they were indistinguishable.

The CDR3 is 14 amino acids. Trimming removed 3 bases from V and 5 bases from J, with 10 bases in between. Looked up from germline, CDR1 is SGHTA and CDR2 is FQGNSA. The PCR had 60 Vbeta and 13 Jbeta primers. Profiled with immunoSEQ multiplex PCR; TCRdb holds only in-frame clones, not every one. The table gives 100,000 to 150,000 clones; the top ten clones make up more than 1% of it. Points on this clone: Its antigen is not identified.

The sample was PBMCs. The chain carries TRBV7-2 and TRBJ2-2; maybe TRBD1 (5 bases). The receptor comes from a man aged 18 to 35 in good health and CMV-seronegative. The CDR3: CASSLWQGTGELFF. CDR3 coding DNA: TGTGCCAGCAGCTTGTGGCAGGGAACCGGGGAGCTGTTTTTT.